This TCR beta chain was captured by sequencing in a study of blood T cell repertoires in COVID-19. The CDR3 totals 13 residues. V was shortened by 3 bases and J by 8 bases, with 11 bases between the two germline ends. Per germline, CDR1 MNHEY and CDR2 SMNVEV (reference sequence). Method: immunoSEQ multiplex PCR; TCRdb's copy keeps in-frame clones and lacks some. The data show about 170,000 clones, roughly 86% seen once. This sequence was found in a man aged 70-80 years with acute or convalescent COVID-19. The chain recombines TRBV27 with TRBJ2-1; D is perhaps TRBD1 (5 bases). Material for sequencing was peripheral blood. In nucleotides, the CDR3 is TGTGCCAGCAGTTTCTTCAGGGCCGATGAGCAGTTCTTC. Its protein product is CASSFFRADEQFF.